This T cell receptor beta chain was recovered during a study of CD8 T cells in ankylosing spondylitis. The germline gives CDR1 KGHSH, CDR2 LQKENI. The CDR3 length is 12 residues. Trimming stripped 8 bases from V and 4 bases from J, with 12 bases between. MiXCR, applied by TCRdb to the 5' RACE reads, yields one record per CDR3 protein. The data show some 840,000 distinct CDR3 sequences, about 10% seen once. This clonotype came up many times. Its antigen is unknown. General observations from the study: Fewer than 10 highly homologous variants formed a TCR beta motif that appeared characteristic of ankylosing spondylitis blood.

This rearrangement joins TRBV18 to TRBJ2-7; tentative D call: TRBD1 (5 bases). The TCR was taken from a male donor with ankylosing spondylitis. The sequenced material came from blood, either unsorted or a sorted T cell fraction (not recorded which). In nucleotides, the CDR3 is TGTGCCAGCAGTCCAAGGGGTTACGAGCAGTACTTC. It codes for CASSPRGYEQYF.